The T cell receptor beta chain described here comes from a study of control samples from healthy donors and cancer patients. The length of the CDR3 is 17 residues. CDR1 ENHRY and CDR2 SYGVKD come from the germline V gene. V was pared by 4 bases and J by 4 bases, with 10 bases of the junction left unmatched. Data came from immunoSEQ multiplex PCR; TCRdb stores just in-frame clones and leaves some out. The sample includes roughly 88,000 clones, approximately 91% seen only once; the top ten take approximately 1%. The clonotype was recovered from a woman aged 30 to 39 in good health. The chain links TRBV10-3 to TRBJ1-2; 12 positions agree with TRBD1. The sequenced material came from blood. CDR3 amino acids: CAISGRDRGQSTYGYTF. The CDR3 nucleotides read TGTGCCATCAGTGGCCGGGACAGGGGGCAATCCACCTATGGCTACACCTTC.